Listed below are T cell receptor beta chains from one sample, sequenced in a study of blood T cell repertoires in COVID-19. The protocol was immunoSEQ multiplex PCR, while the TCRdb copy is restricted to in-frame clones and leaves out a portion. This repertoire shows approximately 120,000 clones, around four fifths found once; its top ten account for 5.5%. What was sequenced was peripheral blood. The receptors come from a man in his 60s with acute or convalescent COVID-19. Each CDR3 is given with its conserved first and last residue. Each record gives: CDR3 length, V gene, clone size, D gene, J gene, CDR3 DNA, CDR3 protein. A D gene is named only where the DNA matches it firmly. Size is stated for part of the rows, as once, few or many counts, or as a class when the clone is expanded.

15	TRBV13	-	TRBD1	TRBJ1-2	TGTGCCAGCAGCCGAAAGGCAGGGGGCGCTTATGGCTACACCTTC	CASSRKAGGAYGYTF
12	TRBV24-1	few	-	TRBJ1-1	TGTGCCACCAGTGATTTTCAGGGGAAAGCTTTCTTT	CATSDFQGKAFF
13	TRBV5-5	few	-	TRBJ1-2	TGTGCCAGCAGCTTGGTAGATAACTATGGCTACACCTTC	CASSLVDNYGYTF
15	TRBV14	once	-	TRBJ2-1	TGTGCCAGTCGTTCAGTTCGGAGCTCCTACAATGAGCAGTTCTTC	CASRSVRSSYNEQFF
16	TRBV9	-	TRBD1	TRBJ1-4	TGTGCCAGCAGCGTAGGAATCGGGACAGGAACTGAAAAACTGTTTTTT	CASSVGIGTGTEKLFF
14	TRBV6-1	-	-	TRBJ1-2	TGTGCCAGCAGTGAACGCGGGGGAACCTATGGCTACACCTTC	CASSERGGTYGYTF
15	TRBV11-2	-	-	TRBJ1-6	TGTGCCAGCAGCTTTCGCGGTGCTCCTAATTCACCCCTCCACTTT	CASSFRGAPNSPLHF
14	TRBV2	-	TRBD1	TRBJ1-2	TGTGCCAGCAGTGATCAGGGGGCCGATTATGGCTACACCTTT	CASSDQGADYGYTF
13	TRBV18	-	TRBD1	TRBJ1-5	TGTGCCAGCTCACCAGGACAGGAACAGCCCCAGCATTTT	CASSPGQEQPQHF
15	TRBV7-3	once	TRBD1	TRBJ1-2	TGTGCCAGCAGCCCCTCCGGGACAGGGAACTATGGCTACACCTTC	CASSPSGTGNYGYTF
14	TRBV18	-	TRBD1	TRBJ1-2	TGTGCCAGCTCACCAGGGACAGGGAGCCATGGCTACACCTTC	CASSPGTGSHGYTF
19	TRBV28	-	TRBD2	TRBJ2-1	TGTGCCAGCAGCACTTCTCGGGGGACTACCTCTCCGTCGGGCAATGAGCAGTTCTTC	CASSTSRGTTSPSGNEQFF
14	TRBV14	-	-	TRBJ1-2	TGTGCCAGCAGCCAAGGGACGGGAAACTATGGCTACACCTTC	CASSQGTGNYGYTF
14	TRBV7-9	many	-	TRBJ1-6	TGTGCCAGCAGCTTAGACAGGGAAGTGTCACCCCTCCACTTT	CASSLDREVSPLHF
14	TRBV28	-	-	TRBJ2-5	TGTGCCAGCAGTTTAGTGGGGGGGGGCGAGACCCAGTACTTC	CASSLVGGGETQYF
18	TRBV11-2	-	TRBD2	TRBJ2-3	TGTGCCAGCAGCCGAAAGTGGACTAGCGGGGGGGGCACAGATACGCAGTATTTT	CASSRKWTSGGGTDTQYF
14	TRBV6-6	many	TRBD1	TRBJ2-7	TGTGCCAGCAGTTACGGGGGACAGGCGGGTGAGCAGTACTTC	CASSYGGQAGEQYF
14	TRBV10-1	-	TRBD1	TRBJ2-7	TGCGCCAGCAGCGAGACAGGGGAAATTGGGGAGCAGTACTTC	CASSETGEIGEQYF
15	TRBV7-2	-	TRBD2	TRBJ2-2	TGTGCCAGCAGCGGGACTAGCGGGAGGGCGCGGGAGCTGTTTTTT	CASSGTSGRARELFF
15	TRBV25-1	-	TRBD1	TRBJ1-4	TGTGCCAGCAGTGAACACAGGGGGCAGGGTGAAAAACTGTTTTTT	CASSEHRGQGEKLFF
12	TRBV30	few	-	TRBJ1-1	TGTGCCTGGAGTCGCAGAAACACTGAAGCTTTCTTT	CAWSRRNTEAFF
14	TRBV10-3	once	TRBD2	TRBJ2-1	TGTGCCATACTAGCGGGGAGCTCCTACAATGAGCAGTTCTTC	CAILAGSSYNEQFF
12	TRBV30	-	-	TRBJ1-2	TGTGCCGGGAGCGGGGTGGGCTATGGCTACACCTTC	CAGSGVGYGYTF
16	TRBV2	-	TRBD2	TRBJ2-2	TGTGCCAGCAGCCCGCGGGGGACTCTTAACACCGGGGAGCTGTTTTTT	CASSPRGTLNTGELFF
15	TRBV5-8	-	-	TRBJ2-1	TGTGCCAGCAGCTTTTCGACGGGCTCCTACAATGAGCAGTTCTTC	CASSFSTGSYNEQFF
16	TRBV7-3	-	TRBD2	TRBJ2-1	TGTGTCAGCAGATTATCCAGCGGGGCCTCTCGCAATGAGCAGTTCTTC	CVSRLSSGASRNEQFF
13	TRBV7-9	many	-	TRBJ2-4	TGTGCCAGCAGCCCATCAGACAAAAACATTCAGTACTTC	CASSPSDKNIQYF
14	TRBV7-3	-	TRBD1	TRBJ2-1	TGTGCCAGCGGCCGCTGGACAGGGAACAATGAGCAGTTCTTC	CASGRWTGNNEQFF
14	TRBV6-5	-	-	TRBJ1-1	TGTGCCAGCAGAAAGGGACAAGGGTACACTGAAGCTTTCTTT	CASRKGQGYTEAFF
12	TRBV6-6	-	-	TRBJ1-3	TGTGCCTCCTCCCCCTCTGGAAACACCATATATTTT	CASSPSGNTIYF
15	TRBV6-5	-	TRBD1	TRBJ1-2	TGTGCCAGCAGGACCGATTCCCCGGGGACAGACGGCTACACCTTC	CASRTDSPGTDGYTF
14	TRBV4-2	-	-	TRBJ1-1	TGTGCCAGCAGCCAAGTGACACAGAACACTGAAGCTTTCTTT	CASSQVTQNTEAFF